The 10 T cell receptor beta chains presented below share a single source sample, sequenced in a study of T cells in Graves' hyperthyroidism and ophthalmopathy. RNA transcripts gave rise to amplified TCR beta CDR3 regions. The HTBI primer set was used in a first-round RT-PCR of the TCR CDR3. TCRdb recomputed calls from the multiplex PCR reads with MiXCR, one row per CDR3 protein. The sample records hundreds of thousands of distinct CDR3 sequences, over 35% being singletons. The specimen sequenced was blood. The origin of the receptors is a woman in her thirties or forties with Graves' hyperthyroidism.

This clonotype came up a few times. The rearrangement links TRBV6-5 to TRBJ1-2; D is ambiguous. The CDR3 totals 13 residues. Germline CDR1 MNHEY, CDR2 SVGAGI. V was pared by 0 bases and J by 6 bases, with 8 bases between. In DNA form, the CDR3 reads TGTGCCAGCAGTTACTCGATAGGGAATGGCTACACCTTC. This codes for CASSYSIGNGYTF.

Notes on this clonotype: The junction shows a germline mismatch at one end, possibly a read error. The rearrangement uses TRBV7-2 and TRBJ2-7; the D gene is possibly TRBD1 (5 bases). Germline V lookup: CDR1 SGHTA, CDR2 FQGNSA. The CDR3 runs to 15 residues. The CDR3 nucleotides are TGCGCCGGCAGCCAAGAAGGGGCAGGTCCGATCGTGCAGTACTTC. Translating gives CAGSQEGAGPIVQYF.

This clonotype was observed at least ten times. The V call is TRBV25-1, the J call TRBJ1-4; D is perhaps TRBD1 (6 bases). The CDR3 contains 16 residues. Germline loops: CDR1 MGHDK, CDR2 SYGVNS. The germline V and J ends were trimmed by 2 bases and 6 bases, with 16 bases remaining between them. CDR3 DNA: TGTGCCAGCAGTGAAAGCCGAGGACAGAACCATGAAAAACTGTTTTTT. Amino acids: CASSESRGQNHEKLFF. Full variable domain (outside the CDR3, taken from reference TRBV25-1 and TRBJ1-4): EADIYQTPRYLVIGTGKKITLECSQTMGHDKMYWYQQDPGMELHLIHYSYGVNSTEKGDLSSESTVSRIRTEHFPLTLESARPSHTSQYLCASSESRGQNHEKLFFGSGTQLSVL.

This clonotype was seen ten or more times. V and J are TRBV9 and TRBJ1-2; D is undetermined. Between the trimmed V and J ends, which lost 3 bases and 8 bases, there was a span of 8 bases. Germline CDR1 reads SGDLS; CDR2 reads YYNGEE. The CDR3 sequence is 11 residues long. The CDR3 loop is CASSDPRGYTF. In DNA form, the CDR3 reads TGTGCCAGCAGCGACCCTCGAGGCTACACCTTC.

This clonotype was observed at least ten times. This sequence joins TRBV12-3 or TRBV12-4 and TRBJ2-2, with D perhaps being TRBD1 or TRBD2 (5 bases each). This CDR3 is built from 14 residues. Trimming took 8 bases from V and 0 from J, leaving 10 bases between them. In nucleotides, the CDR3 is TGTGCCAGCGTGGGGGTCGCGAACACCGGGGAGCTGTTTTTT. This sequence encodes CASVGVANTGELFF.

This clonotype was seen at least ten times. The V gene is TRBV6-1, the J gene TRBJ1-2; D unresolved. V was pared by 1 base and J by 3 bases, with 9 bases between. Germline V lookup: CDR1 MNHNS, CDR2 SASEGT. The CDR3 consists of 14 residues. The CDR3 nucleotides are TGTGCCAGCAGTGAAGGACCCGGCGACTATGGCTACACCTTC. It yields the protein CASSEGPGDYGYTF.

The genes are TRBV5-6 and TRBJ2-1; D uncertain. The J call is uncertain, as TRBJ2-7 better fits the DNA end. The CDR3 is made up of 14 amino acids. Germline V gene sequence: CDR1 SGHDT, CDR2 YYEEEE. CDR3 DNA: TGTGCCAGCAGCTTGGAGGTCAGCCTCAATGAGCAGTACTTC. This gives the protein CASSLEVSLNEQYF.

This clonotype was counted once. This sequence may be a read error, since a much larger clone differs from it by one base. The chain couples TRBV12-3 or TRBV12-4 to TRBJ2-5, with D possibly TRBD2 on 6 matching bases. The CDR3 contains 15 residues. Trimming removed 2 bases at V and 5 bases at J, with 15 bases between. CDR3 residues: CASSLISSGRETQYF. CDR3 DNA sequence: TGTGCCAGCAGTTTAATTTCGTCGGGGAGGGAGACCCAGTACTTC.

The chain is built from TRBV28 and TRBJ2-5; D gene ambiguous. Trimming shortened V by 7 bases and J by 4 bases, and 13 bases separated the two germline ends. Germline CDR1 MDHEN, CDR2 SYDVKM. The CDR3 has 13 residues. Here the CDR3 DNA reads TGTGCCAGCACCTTCCCGCCAGGAGAGACCCAGTACTTC. Residues: CASTFPPGETQYF. The complete variable domain, with remaining parts taken from reference TRBV28 and TRBJ2-5, reads DVKVTQSSRYLVKRTGEKVFLECVQDMDHENMFWYRQDPGLGLRLIYFSYDVKMKEKGDIPEGYSVSREKKERFSLILESASTNQTSMYLCASTFPPGETQYFGPGTRLLVL.

J is TRBJ2-7 and V is TRBV30; D is possibly TRBD1 (5 bases). Germline V lookup: CDR1 GTSNPN, CDR2 SVGIG (reference sequence). The ends were cut back, 5 bases at V and 1 base at J, with 15 bases in the middle. The CDR3 runs to 14 residues. The CDR3 loop is CAWAVAGASYEQYF. DNA of the CDR3: TGTGCCTGGGCGGTAGCTGGGGCGTCCTACGAGCAGTACTTC. The variable domain in full, with the rest retrieved from reference TRBV30 and TRBJ2-7, is SQTIHQWPATLVQPVGSPLSLECTVEGTSNPNLYWYRQAAGRGLQLLFYSVGIGQISSEVPQNLSASRPQDRQFILSSKKLLLSDSGFYLCAWAVAGASYEQYFGPGTRLTVT.